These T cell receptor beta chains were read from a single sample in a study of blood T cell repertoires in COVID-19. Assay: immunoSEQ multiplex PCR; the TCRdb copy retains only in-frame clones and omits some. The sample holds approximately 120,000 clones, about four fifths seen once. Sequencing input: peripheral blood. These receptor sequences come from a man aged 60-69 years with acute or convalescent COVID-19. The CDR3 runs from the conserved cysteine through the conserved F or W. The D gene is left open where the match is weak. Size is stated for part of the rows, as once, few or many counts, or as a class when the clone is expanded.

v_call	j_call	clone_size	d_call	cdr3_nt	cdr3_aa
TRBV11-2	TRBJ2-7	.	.	TGTGCCAGCAGCTGGTCGGCGGTTGTCCACGAGCAGTACTTC	CASSWSAVVHEQYF
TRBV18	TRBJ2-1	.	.	TGTGCCAGCTCAACGACAGGAGACAATGAGCAGTTCTTC	CASSTTGDNEQFF
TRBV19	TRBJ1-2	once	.	TGTGCCAGTAGTATAGCTGAGGGGGACGGCTATGGCTACACCTTC	CASSIAEGDGYGYTF
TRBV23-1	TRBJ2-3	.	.	TGCGCCAGCAGTCAATCGGCCTGCGGTGCTAGCACAGATACGCAGTATTTT	CASSQSACGASTDTQYF
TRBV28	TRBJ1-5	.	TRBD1	TGTGCCAGCAGACTCACAGGGGCTAATCAGCCCCAGCATTTT	CASRLTGANQPQHF
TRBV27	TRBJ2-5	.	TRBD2	TGTGCCAGCAGTTCCACCTGGACCGCGGGGGGGACCCAGTACTTC	CASSSTWTAGGTQYF
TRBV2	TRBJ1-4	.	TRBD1	TGTGCCAGCAGTCTACAGGGGCAAAATGAAAAACTGTTTTTT	CASSLQGQNEKLFF
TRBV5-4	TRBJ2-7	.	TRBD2	TGTGCCAGCAGCCTGAGGGCGGCGGGAGTCTCCTACGAGCAGTACTTC	CASSLRAAGVSYEQYF
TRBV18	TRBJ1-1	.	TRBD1	TGTGCCAGCTCACGCCGGGACAGGGTTATTGAAGCTTTCTTT	CASSRRDRVIEAFF
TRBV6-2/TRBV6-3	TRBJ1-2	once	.	TGTGCCAGCAGCCGCGTTCGGGGGTTGGATGGCTACACCTTC	CASSRVRGLDGYTF
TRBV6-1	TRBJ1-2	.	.	TGTGCCAGCAGTGAAGCCGAGGGTTATGTCTATGGCTACACCTTC	CASSEAEGYVYGYTF
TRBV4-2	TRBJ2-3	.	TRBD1	TGTGCCAGCAGCCAAGGCCCGGGACAGACGGTCACAGATACGCAGTATTTT	CASSQGPGQTVTDTQYF
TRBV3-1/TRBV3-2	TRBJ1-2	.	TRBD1	TGTGCCAGCAGCCAAGCGGACAGGAAAGGGGGCTACACCTTC	CASSQADRKGGYTF
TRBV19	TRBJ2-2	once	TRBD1	TGTGCCAGTAGTGCCCGGGACAGGGTGGGCACCGGGGAGCTGTTTTTT	CASSARDRVGTGELFF
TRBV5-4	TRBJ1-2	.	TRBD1	TGTGCCAGCGGGGACAGGGGTGACTATGGCTACACCTTC	CASGDRGDYGYTF
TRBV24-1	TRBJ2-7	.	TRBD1	TGTGCCACCAGTGATAGGAAGAGGACAGGGTCCTACGAGCAGTACTTC	CATSDRKRTGSYEQYF
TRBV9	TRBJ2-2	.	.	TGTGCCAGCAGCCCCCGTGTCGGCGGGGAGCTGTTTTTT	CASSPRVGGELFF
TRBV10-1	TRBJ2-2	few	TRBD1	TGCGCCAGCAGTGCGGACAGGGGGACCGGGGAGCTGTTTTTT	CASSADRGTGELFF
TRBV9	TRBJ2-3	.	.	TGTGCCAGCAGCGCTAGCTGGATCACAGATACGCAGTATTTT	CASSASWITDTQYF
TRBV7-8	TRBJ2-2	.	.	TGTGCCAGCAGCTTAGGGGGCCAGGGCGTCACCGGGGAGCTGTTTTTT	CASSLGGQGVTGELFF
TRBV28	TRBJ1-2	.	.	TGTGCCAGCAGTTCCCCAGCAGGAGGGATCTATGGCTACACCTTC	CASSSPAGGIYGYTF
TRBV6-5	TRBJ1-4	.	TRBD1	TGTGCCAGCAGGACAGGGTGGGACGAAAAACTGTTTTTT	CASRTGWDEKLFF
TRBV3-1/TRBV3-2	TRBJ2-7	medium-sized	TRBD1	TGTGCCAGCAGCCAAGAACTGGGACAGGTCTACGAGCAGTACTTC	CASSQELGQVYEQYF
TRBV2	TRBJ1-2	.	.	TGTGCCAGCAGGGGGGGGCAGAACCCTAACTATGGCTACACCTTC	CASRGGQNPNYGYTF
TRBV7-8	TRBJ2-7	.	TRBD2	TGTGCCAGCAGCTTAGCATTAGCGGGAGTGTCCGAGCAGTACTTC	CASSLALAGVSEQYF
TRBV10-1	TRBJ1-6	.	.	TGCGCCAGCAGTGAGTCGCAGGCCAATTCACCCCTCCACTTT	CASSESQANSPLHF
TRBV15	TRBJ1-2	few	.	TGTGCCACCAGCACCCTGGAGGGGATCGGCTACACCTTC	CATSTLEGIGYTF
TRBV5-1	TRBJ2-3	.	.	TGCGCCAGCAGCTTGGGGGACTCGTCAATCACAGATACGCAGTATTTT	CASSLGDSSITDTQYF
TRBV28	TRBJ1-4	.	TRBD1	TGTGCCAGCAGTTTAGAGGGGGCGGTTCCTAATGAAAAACTGTTTTTT	CASSLEGAVPNEKLFF
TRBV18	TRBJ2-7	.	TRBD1	TGTGCCAGCTCACCAACAGGGGACGAGCAGTACTTC	CASSPTGDEQYF
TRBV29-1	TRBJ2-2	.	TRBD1	TGCAGCGTGACAGGGGGCACCGGGGAGCTGTTTTTT	CSVTGGTGELFF
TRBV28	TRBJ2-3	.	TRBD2	TGTGCCAGCGGGCAACACAGGTTAGCGGGGGAGGATACGCAGTATTTT	CASGQHRLAGEDTQYF
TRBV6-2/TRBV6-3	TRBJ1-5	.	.	TGTGCCAGCAGTTACCCGATGAGGACTGGTTCTATAAGCAATCAGCCCCAGCATTTT	CASSYPMRTGSISNQPQHF
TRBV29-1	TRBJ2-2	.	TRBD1	TGCAGCGTTGTAGCAAGCACAGGGGGCACCGGGGAGCTGTTTTTT	CSVVASTGGTGELFF
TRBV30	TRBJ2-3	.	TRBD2	TGTGCCTGGTCCCGGACTAGCGGGAGAACAGATACGCAGTATTTT	CAWSRTSGRTDTQYF
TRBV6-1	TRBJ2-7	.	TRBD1	TGTGCCAGCAGTGAATTTAGGACAGGGCGGCGTGGGGGCGAGCAGTACTTC	CASSEFRTGRRGGEQYF
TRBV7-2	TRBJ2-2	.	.	TGTGCCAGCAGCTTAGGGGGGAGGTCCACCGGGGAGCTGTTTTTT	CASSLGGRSTGELFF
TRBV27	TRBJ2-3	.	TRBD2	TGTGCCAGCAGCCCAAAGCGGGAGCGGGGAGATACGCAGTATTTT	CASSPKRERGDTQYF
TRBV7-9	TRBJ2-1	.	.	TGTGCCAGCAGTTCGGGGTGGGGTAGCGAGGAGCAGTTCTTC	CASSSGWGSEEQFF
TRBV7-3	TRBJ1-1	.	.	TGTGCCAGCAGCTTAGGATCGGGAGGAACTGAAGCTTTCTTT	CASSLGSGGTEAFF
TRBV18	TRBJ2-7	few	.	TGTGCCAGCTCACCAATCCGGGGGTCGGTCTACGAGCAGTACTTC	CASSPIRGSVYEQYF
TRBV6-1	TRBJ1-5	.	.	TGTGCCAGCAGTGAAAGAGGGGGACGATGGAATCAGCCCCAGCATTTT	CASSERGGRWNQPQHF
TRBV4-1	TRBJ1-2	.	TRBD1	TGCGCCAGCAGCCACCAGGAGGGGGACAGCTATGGCTACACCTTC	CASSHQEGDSYGYTF
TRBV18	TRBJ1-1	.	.	TGTGCCAGCTCACCACGGGAAGGGGCGCGGCTCTTT	CASSPREGARLF
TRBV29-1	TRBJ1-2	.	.	TGCAGCGTTGAAGATCGCCAGAACTATGGCTACACCTTC	CSVEDRQNYGYTF
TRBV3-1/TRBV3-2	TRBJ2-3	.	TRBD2	TGTGCCAGCAGCCAACGGGGGGGTAGCACAGATACGCAGTATTTT	CASSQRGGSTDTQYF
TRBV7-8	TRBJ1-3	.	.	TGTGCCAGCAGCTTAAGGGGAGGGGGAAACACCATATATTTT	CASSLRGGGNTIYF
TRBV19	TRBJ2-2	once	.	TGTGCCAGTAGTAGGCCCCGGAGGGGGAACACCGGGGAGCTGTTTTTT	CASSRPRRGNTGELFF
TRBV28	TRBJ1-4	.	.	TGTGCCAGCAGCACCCGAGGGGGTCAAGAAAAACTGTTTTTT	CASSTRGGQEKLFF
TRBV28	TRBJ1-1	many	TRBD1	TGTGCCAGCAGTTCGGTAGGTCGACAGGGAACTGAAGCTTTCTTT	CASSSVGRQGTEAFF